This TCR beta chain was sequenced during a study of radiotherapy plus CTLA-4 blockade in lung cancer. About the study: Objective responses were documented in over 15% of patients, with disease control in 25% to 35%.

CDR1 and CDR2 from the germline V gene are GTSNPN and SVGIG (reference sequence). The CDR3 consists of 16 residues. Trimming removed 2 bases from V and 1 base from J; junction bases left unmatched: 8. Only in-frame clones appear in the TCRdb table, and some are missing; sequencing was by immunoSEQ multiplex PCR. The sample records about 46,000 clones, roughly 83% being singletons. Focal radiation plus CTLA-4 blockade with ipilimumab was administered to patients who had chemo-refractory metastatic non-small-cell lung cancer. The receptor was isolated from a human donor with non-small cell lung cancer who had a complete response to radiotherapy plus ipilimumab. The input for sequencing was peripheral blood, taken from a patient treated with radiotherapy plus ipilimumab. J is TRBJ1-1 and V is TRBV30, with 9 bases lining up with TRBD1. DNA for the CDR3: TGTGCCTGGAGTCCCAACAGGGGGCTTCGGAACACTGAAGCTTTCTTT. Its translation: CAWSPNRGLRNTEAFF. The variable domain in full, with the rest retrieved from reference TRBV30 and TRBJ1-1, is SQTIHQWPATLVQPVGSPLSLECTVEGTSNPNLYWYRQAAGRGLQLLFYSVGIGQISSEVPQNLSASRPQDRQFILSSKKLLLSDSGFYLCAWSPNRGLRNTEAFFGQGTRLTVV.